The 20 T cell receptor beta chains below all came from one sample that was sequenced in a study of neurological immune-mediated disorders. TCRdb reanalysed the 5' RACE reads using MiXCR and keeps one entry per CDR3 protein. The table records roughly 38,000 distinct CDR3 sequences, under 9.5% of them present only once. Sequencing was done on a sample of PBMCs. The receptors were sampled from a woman aged 40 to 49 in good health.

The genes are TRBV9 and TRBJ1-3; no clear D. V lost 2 bases, J lost 0 bases, and 6 bases lay in between. The CDR3 runs to 14 residues. The germline gives CDR1 SGDLS, CDR2 YYNGEE. Here the CDR3 DNA reads TGTGCCAGCAGCGTTATGTGCTCTGGAAACACCATATATTTT. Translated: CASSVMCSGNTIYF.

Many counts were recorded for this clonotype. The chain links TRBV6-2 or TRBV6-3 to TRBJ1-5; TRBD1 might be the D (6 bases). Germline-derived CDR1 and CDR2 are MNHEY and SVGEGT. The CDR3 sequence is 15 residues long. The ends were cut back, 0 bases at V and 11 bases at J, with 17 bases in the middle. As DNA, the CDR3 is TGTGCCAGCAGTTACTCAGACAGGTCCCACGGGGCCCAGCATTTT. The encoded protein is CASSYSDRSHGAQHF.

This clonotype appeared many times. The J gene is TRBJ2-2, the V gene TRBV5-8, with 13 bases that match TRBD2. The ends lost 4 bases at V and 5 bases at J; junction bases unmatched: 11. Germline loops: CDR1 SGHTS, CDR2 YDEGEE. There are 18 residues in the CDR3. DNA for the CDR3: TGTGCCAGCAGCCGACCGATTGGGACTAGCGGGATTACCGGGGAGCTGTTTTTT. Its translation: CASSRPIGTSGITGELFF.

This clonotype was seen ten or more times. The gene calls are TRBV5-1 and TRBJ1-2; D uncertain. From germline, CDR1 is SGHRS and CDR2 YFSETQ. V lost 0 bases, J lost 4 bases, and 7 bases lay in between. This CDR3 has 13 amino acids. The CDR3 spells CASSLADSYGYTF. The DNA for the CDR3 is TGCGCCAGCAGCTTGGCGGATTCCTATGGCTACACCTTC.

This clonotype was counted many times. The V and J genes are TRBV9 and TRBJ2-3; possibly TRBD1 or TRBD2 for D (5 bases each). V was trimmed by 4 bases and J by 1 base, leaving 13 bases between them. The CDR3 length is 15 residues. The germline V gene has CDR1 SGDLS and CDR2 YYNGEE. As DNA, the CDR3 is TGTGCCAGCAGCCGGGATGTGGGGGGCACAGATACGCAGTATTTT. Translated: CASSRDVGGTDTQYF.

The table lists this clonotype with many counts. V usage is TRBV3-1 and J usage is TRBJ2-7, with 9 bases fitting TRBD1. V was pared by 5 bases and J by 6 bases, with 11 bases of the junction left unmatched. Per the germline V gene, CDR1 is LGHDT and CDR2 is YNNKEL (reference sequence). The CDR3 is made up of 15 amino acids. CDR3 residues: CASSKAGTGYVEQYF. CDR3 nucleotide sequence: TGTGCCAGCAGCAAAGCCGGGACAGGGTATGTCGAGCAGTACTTC.

At least ten counts were recorded for this clonotype. V usage is TRBV28 and J usage is TRBJ2-1; D is possibly TRBD1 or TRBD2 (5 bases each). Germline assignment: CDR1 MDHEN and CDR2 SYDVKM. This CDR3 has 17 residues. The V end lost 5 bases, the J end lost 2 bases, and 19 bases lay between the germline ends. The CDR3 here is CASSVGVGDSPYNEQFF. Here the CDR3 DNA reads TGTGCCAGCAGTGTGGGTGTGGGGGATAGTCCCTACAATGAGCAGTTCTTC.

This clonotype was seen at least ten times. The V and J genes are TRBV20-1 and TRBJ2-1, with D tentatively TRBD1 (6 bases). Trimming pared 1 base from V and 6 bases from J, leaving 19 bases between. The CDR3 sequence is 16 residues long. Germline CDR1 reads DFQATT; CDR2 reads SNEGSKA (reference sequence). The CDR3 spells CSARGEKPGDSNEQFF. CDR3 DNA sequence: TGCAGTGCTAGAGGGGAGAAGCCAGGGGATAGCAATGAGCAGTTCTTC.

This clonotype appeared many times. The chain combines TRBV6-1 with TRBJ1-1; D is unclear. This CDR3 is built from 13 residues. V gave up 1 base and J gave up 0 bases, with 3 bases separating them. Germline CDR1 is MNHNS and CDR2 is SASEGT. CDR3 protein: CASSEDVNTEAFF. In nucleotides, the CDR3 is TGTGCCAGCAGTGAAGACGTGAACACTGAAGCTTTCTTT.

The table lists this clonotype with many counts. This chain uses TRBV4-1 with TRBJ2-3; no clear D. The V and J ends lost 0 bases and 0 bases respectively, with 4 bases between them. The CDR3 loop spans 14 amino acids. Germline V lookup: CDR1 MGHRA, CDR2 YSYEKL. The CDR3 DNA sequence: TGCGCCAGCAGCCAAGAAGGGAGCACAGATACGCAGTATTTT. This sequence encodes CASSQEGSTDTQYF.

This clonotype has at least ten counts. V gene TRBV7-2 combines with J gene TRBJ2-1; D call uncertain. The V end was cut by 2 bases, the J end by 11 bases, with 16 bases between. Germline CDR1 SGHTA, CDR2 FQGNSA. The CDR3 loop spans 14 amino acids. CDR3 nucleotides: TGTGCCAGCAGCTTAAACCGGGCCGTCCCACAGCAGTTCTTC. Protein product: CASSLNRAVPQQFF.

This clonotype was seen repeatedly, ten times or more. The chain joins TRBV4-3 to TRBJ2-2; 8 bases map to TRBD1. The CDR3 contains 16 residues. The V and J ends lost 1 base and 3 bases, in that order; junction bases with no gene match: 4. Germline V lookup: CDR1 LGHNA, CDR2 YSLEER. This chain's CDR3 is CASSQVETGDTGELFF. The CDR3 DNA follows: TGCGCCAGCAGCCAAGTTGAGACAGGGGACACCGGGGAGCTGTTTTTT.

This clonotype was seen ten or more times. The chain carries TRBV15 and TRBJ1-5; D not certain. V lost 2 bases to trimming and J lost 4 bases, with 3 bases between them. CDR1 and CDR2 from the germline V gene are LNHNV and YYDKDF (reference sequence). The CDR3 contains 12 residues. CDR3 amino acids: CATSRQNQPQHF. CDR3 in DNA: TGTGCCACCAGCAGACAGAATCAGCCCCAGCATTTT.

This clonotype came up many times. The chain couples TRBV20-1 to TRBJ1-5; tentative D call: TRBD1 (5 bases). V lost 6 bases and J lost 0, with 15 bases in between. The CDR3 runs 15 residues. Germline V gene sequence: CDR1 DFQATT, CDR2 SNEGSKA (reference sequence). The CDR3 protein is CSAPRDGYSNQPQHF. The DNA of the CDR3 is TGCAGTGCCCCCCGGGACGGTTATAGCAATCAGCCCCAGCATTTT.

At least ten counts were recorded for this clonotype. The chain is built from TRBV7-2 and TRBJ1-1, with D perhaps matching TRBD1 (6 bases). CDR1 and CDR2 (germline): SGHTA, FQGNSA. Trimming shortened V by 5 bases and J by 1 base, and 14 bases separated the two germline ends. This CDR3 has 15 amino acids. CDR3 residues: CASSANRAGNTEAFF. In nucleotides, the CDR3 is TGTGCCAGCAGCGCGAACAGGGCTGGGAACACTGAAGCTTTCTTT.

This clonotype was counted ten times or more. The genes are TRBV3-1 and TRBJ2-1, with a tentative D call TRBD2 (7 bases). The V end was cut by 0 bases, the J end by 15 bases, with 24 bases between. The germline CDR1 and CDR2 sequences are LGHDT and YNNKEL (reference sequence). The CDR3 runs to 16 residues. The CDR3 protein is CASSQDSSLGGGVGFF. CDR3 DNA sequence: TGTGCCAGCAGCCAAGACAGCTCCCTAGGGGGGGGAGTGGGGTTCTTC.

This clonotype has at least ten counts. The V gene is TRBV5-1, the J gene TRBJ1-1; 10 nucleotides line up with TRBD1. After removal of 6 bases from V and 10 bases from J, the junction contained 12 bases not matched to a gene. Germline assignment: CDR1 SGHRS and CDR2 YFSETQ. The CDR3 consists of 14 residues. The CDR3 here is CASNTRGTGDSAFF. CDR3 DNA sequence: TGCGCCAGCAACACCCGTGGGACAGGGGATTCAGCTTTCTTT.

This clonotype was found many times. This chain joins TRBV12-3 or TRBV12-4 and TRBJ1-1; D may be TRBD1 (6 bases). This CDR3 has 14 residues. The V end lost 7 bases, the J end lost 1 base, and 13 bases lay between the germline ends. CDR3 in amino acids: CASTSDRPNTEAFF. The CDR3 DNA reads as TGTGCCAGCACCTCTGACAGGCCGAACACTGAAGCTTTCTTT.

The sample holds many counts of this clonotype. The chain links TRBV27 to TRBJ2-2; TRBD1 might be the D (5 bases). Trimming removed 11 bases from V and 5 bases from J, with 15 bases in between. In germline, CDR1 is MNHEY, CDR2 SMNVEV (reference sequence). The CDR3 extends over 13 amino acids. CDR3 loop: CAATPKGTGELFF. In DNA form, the CDR3 reads TGTGCCGCCACACCTAAGGGGACCGGGGAGCTGTTTTTT.

This clonotype has at least ten counts. The rearrangement joins TRBV5-6 to TRBJ2-7; maybe TRBD2 (7 bases). The V gene's germline CDR1 is SGHDT and CDR2 YYEEEE. The CDR3 is 17 amino acids. Trimming removed 4 bases at V and 2 bases at J, with 22 bases between. The CDR3 nucleotides read TGTGCCAGCAGCCCCCCATCCAGGGGCGGGAGAACCTACGAGCAGTACTTC. Translated: CASSPPSRGGRTYEQYF. The full variable domain, its missing parts supplied by reference TRBV5-6 and TRBJ2-7, is DAGVTQSPTHLIKTRGQQVTLRCSPKSGHDTVSWYQQALGQGPQFIFQYYEEEERQRGNFPDRFSGHQFPNYSSELNVNALLLGDSALYLCASSPPSRGGRTYEQYFGPGTRLTVT.